The 19 T cell receptor beta chains listed next were all sequenced from one sample in a study of blood T cell repertoires in COVID-19. The protocol was immunoSEQ multiplex PCR, while the TCRdb copy is restricted to in-frame clones and leaves out a portion. This table holds almost 400,000 clones, 88% found once. Material: PBMCs or T cells enriched from blood (not recorded which). Receptors were obtained from a woman in her twenties or thirties with acute COVID-19.

The chain carries TRBV3-1 (or the pseudogene TRBV3-2) and TRBJ2-1, with D possibly matching TRBD2 (7 bases). Germline CDR1 LGHDT, CDR2 YNNKEL (reference sequence). There are 18 residues in the CDR3. V was cut by 4 bases and J by 7 bases, with 26 bases left in between. CDR3 protein: CASSPLRIWGGDLNEQFF. Here the CDR3 DNA reads TGTGCCAGCAGCCCGCTTAGGATATGGGGGGGCGATTTGAATGAGCAGTTCTTC.

The CDR3 protein is CASLPGTGVLVGQNTEAFF. The CDR3 nucleotides read TGTGCCAGCTTACCTGGGACAGGGGTGCTGGTCGGGCAAAACACTGAAGCTTTCTTT. V gene TRBV7-2 combines with J gene TRBJ1-1, with 10 bases matching TRBD1. The CDR3 totals 19 residues. V lost 8 bases, J lost 2 bases, and 20 bases stayed unmatched. Per germline, CDR1 SGHTA and CDR2 FQGNSA.

The chain employs TRBV18 and TRBJ2-3, with TRBD2 matching 8 bases. The CDR3 runs 17 residues. J lost 4 bases, V lost 3 bases, and 12 bases had no gene match. Germline V lookup: CDR1 KGHSH, CDR2 LQKENI. CDR3 bases: TGTGCCAGCTCACCTTTCCGACGGGGGGGCCAAGCAGATACGCAGTATTTT. Translation gives CASSPFRRGGQADTQYF.

This clone came up once. The chain uses TRBV12-3 or TRBV12-4 and TRBJ2-3, with D possibly being TRBD2 (5 bases). V was pared by 4 bases and J by 3 bases, with 8 bases between. The CDR3 has 13 residues. The DNA for the CDR3 is TGTGCCAGCAGTTGGACGGGGACAGATACGCAGTATTTT. It is translated as CASSWTGTDTQYF.

The chain employs TRBV10-3 and TRBJ2-2; D is ambiguous. Trimming took 2 bases from V and 5 from J, leaving 6 bases between them. Germline lookup yields CDR1 ENHRY and CDR2 SYGVKD. This CDR3 contains 13 residues. The CDR3 reads CAISEESTGELFF. The CDR3 region has the DNA TGTGCCATCAGTGAGGAGTCGACCGGGGAGCTGTTTTTT.

The CDR3 nucleotides read TGTGCCAGCAGCCAAGTCATCCGGACTCCTGAGCAGTTCTTC. Translating it yields CASSQVIRTPEQFF. The chain recombines TRBV3-1 (or the pseudogene TRBV3-2) with TRBJ2-1, with D possibly matching TRBD2 (5 bases). Trimming cost V 1 base and J 9 bases, with 13 bases left between them. The CDR3 sequence is 14 residues long. Germline V gene sequence: CDR1 LGHDT, CDR2 YNNKEL (reference sequence).

This clone was recorded a few times. Other DNA sequences within the sample encode an identical CDR3. J is TRBJ1-1 and V is TRBV2; 8 nucleotides line up with TRBD1. Germline V lookup: CDR1 SNHLY, CDR2 FYNNEI. The CDR3 is 13 residues long. V lost 6 bases to trimming and J lost 2 bases; unmatched junction nucleotides: 2. The CDR3 sequence is CASSGQGNTEAFF. CDR3 DNA: TGTGCCAGCAGCGGACAGGGAAACACTGAAGCTTTCTTT.

This chain joins TRBV12-5 and TRBJ1-2; maybe TRBD1 (5 bases). The germline V gene has CDR1 LGHNT and CDR2 FRNRAP. CDR3 length: 15 residues. V lost 0 bases and J lost 1, with 9 bases in between. CDR3 bases: TGTGCTAGTGGTTTGGTCGGGGGTGGTAACTATGGCTACACCTTC. Protein: CASGLVGGGNYGYTF. The full variable domain, in which reference TRBV12-5 and TRBJ1-2 provide the parts outside the CDR3, is DARVTQTPRHKVTEMGQEVTMRCQPILGHNTVFWYRQTMMQGLELLAYFRNRAPLDDSGMPKDRFSAEMPDATLATLKIQPSEPRDSAVYFCASGLVGGGNYGYTFGSGTRLTVV.

This clone was counted only a few times. V gene TRBV3-1 (or the pseudogene TRBV3-2) combines with J gene TRBJ2-7; D remains ambiguous. Germline-derived CDR1 and CDR2 are LGHDT and YNNKEL (reference sequence). V lost 3 bases, J lost 2 bases, and 5 bases lay in between. The CDR3 is 12 residues long. This CDR3 reads CASSHLAYEQYF. The DNA of the CDR3 is TGTGCCAGCAGCCACCTTGCCTACGAGCAGTACTTC.

This sequence joins TRBV2 and TRBJ1-1; D not resolved. V was clipped by 3 bases and J by 4 bases, with 9 bases between them. The CDR3 length is 13 residues. The germline gives CDR1 SNHLY, CDR2 FYNNEI. The CDR3 loop is CASSEGPGTEAFF. The CDR3 nucleotides read TGTGCCAGCAGTGAGGGCCCAGGCACTGAAGCTTTCTTT. Full variable domain (missing parts from reference TRBV2 and TRBJ1-1): EPEVTQTPSHQVTQMGQEVILRCVPISNHLYFYWYRQILGQKVEFLVSFYNNEISEKSEIFDDQFSVERPDGSNFTLKIRSTKLEDSAMYFCASSEGPGTEAFFGQGTRLTVV.

The chain is built from TRBV19 and TRBJ1-1; D unclear. This CDR3 region has 15 residues. Germline-derived CDR1 and CDR2 are LNHDA and SQIVND (reference sequence). Trimming removed 5 bases from V and 7 bases from J, with 20 bases in between. This CDR3 is CASSLRGRVADEAFF. The DNA of the CDR3 is TGTGCCAGTAGTCTGCGGGGTAGGGTAGCAGATGAAGCTTTCTTT.

The chain has TRBV18 and TRBJ1-6; D possibly corresponds to TRBD1 (6 bases). The CDR3 has 15 residues. V was shortened by 3 bases and J by 6 bases, with 12 bases between the two germline ends. Germline assignment: CDR1 KGHSH and CDR2 LQKENI. The CDR3: CASSPLTGINSPLHF. The CDR3 DNA reads as TGTGCCAGCTCACCCCTAACAGGGATTAATTCACCCCTCCACTTT.

The genes are TRBV28 and TRBJ1-2, with D maybe TRBD1 (6 bases). The CDR3 covers 12 residues. Trimming removed 7 bases from V and 8 bases from J, with 14 bases in between. Germline values: CDR1 MDHEN, CDR2 SYDVKM. The CDR3, as DNA: TGTGCCAGCACCCAGGGGTCGCGAGGCTACACCTTC. Its translation is CASTQGSRGYTF.

The chain joins TRBV11-3 to TRBJ2-3; weak D call: TRBD1 (6 bases). Germline loops: CDR1 SGHNT, CDR2 YENEEA. The V and J ends lost 0 bases and 6 bases respectively, with 10 bases between them. The CDR3 length is 14 residues. CDR3 sequence (DNA): TGTGCCAGCAGCTTAGAGGGGGCCGGCGATACGCAGTATTTT. Encoded protein: CASSLEGAGDTQYF.

This clone has only one observation. This chain uses TRBV7-8 with TRBJ2-7; the D gene is possibly TRBD2 (5 bases). The CDR3 extends over 15 amino acids. The V gene's germline CDR1 is SGHVS and CDR2 FQNEAQ. V shed 5 bases and J shed 0 bases, with 14 bases lying between them. CDR3: CASSIRTGTSYEQYF. The CDR3 bases are TGTGCCAGCAGCATCCGGACGGGAACCTCCTACGAGCAGTACTTC.

This chain uses TRBV24-1 with TRBJ2-3, with D possibly being TRBD1 (6 bases). Per the germline V gene, CDR1 is KGHDR and CDR2 is SFDVKD. Trimming stripped 0 bases from V and 2 bases from J, with 8 bases between. The CDR3 loop spans 15 amino acids. The CDR3 nucleotides read TGTGCCACCAGTGATTTGCCAGGGGCCACAGATACGCAGTATTTT. It specifies CATSDLPGATDTQYF.

The chain is built from TRBV24-1 and TRBJ2-1; 8 bases agree with TRBD2. The CDR3 runs to 15 residues. CDR1 KGHDR and CDR2 SFDVKD come from the germline V gene. V was clipped by 4 bases and J by 9 bases; unmatched bases: 10. The CDR3 nucleotides are TGTGCCACCAGTGAACCCGGGGGGGCAGGATCTGAGCAGTTCTTC. Translation: CATSEPGGAGSEQFF.

The table lists this clone with a count of one. The chain employs TRBV5-6 and TRBJ2-3; D unclear. Germline V gives CDR1 SGHDT, CDR2 YYEEEE. The V end was cut by 2 bases, the J end by 6 bases, with 13 bases between. This CDR3 comprises 14 residues. DNA for the CDR3: TGTGCCAGCAGCTTTAGTTCTTCAGCGGATACGCAGTATTTT. Translating gives CASSFSSSADTQYF.

The chain couples TRBV3-1 (or the pseudogene TRBV3-2) to TRBJ1-2; D is possibly TRBD1 (6 bases). V gave up 0 bases and J gave up 2 bases, with 16 bases separating them. Germline V gene sequence: CDR1 LGHDT, CDR2 YNNKEL (reference sequence). The CDR3 loop spans 17 amino acids. CDR3 in amino acids: CASSQDPQPDRNYGYTF. The CDR3 DNA reads as TGTGCCAGCAGCCAAGACCCCCAGCCTGACAGGAACTATGGCTACACCTTC.